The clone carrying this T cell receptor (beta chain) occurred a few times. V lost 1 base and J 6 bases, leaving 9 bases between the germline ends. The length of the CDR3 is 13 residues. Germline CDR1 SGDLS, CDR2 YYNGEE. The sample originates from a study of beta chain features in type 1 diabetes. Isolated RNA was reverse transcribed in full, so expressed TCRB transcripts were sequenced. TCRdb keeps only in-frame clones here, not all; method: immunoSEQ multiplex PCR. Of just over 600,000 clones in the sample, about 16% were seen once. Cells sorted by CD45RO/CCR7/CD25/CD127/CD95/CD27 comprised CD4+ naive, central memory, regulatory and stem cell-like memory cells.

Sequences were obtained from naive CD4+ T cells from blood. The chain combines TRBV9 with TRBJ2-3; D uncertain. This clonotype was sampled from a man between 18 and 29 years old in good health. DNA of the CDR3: TGTGCCAGCAGCGTATTCGGTGGGGATACGCAGTATTTT. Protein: CASSVFGGDTQYF.